These 16 T cell receptor beta chains share one sample of origin, sequenced in a study of T cells in Graves' hyperthyroidism and ophthalmopathy (dated by TCRdb to the late 2010s). Libraries were prepared through multiplex PCR. The run used an Illumina HiSeq 2000. The TCR beta CDR3 regions were amplified from RNA transcripts. A first-round RT-PCR of the TCR CDR3 used the HTBI primer set with the Qiagen OneStep RT-PCR kit. TCRdb's own reprocessing of the public reads used fastp at Q25 and MiXCR and kept productive beta chains. Identical CDR3 protein sequences are pooled into one entry, listed with their most common genes and DNA. The sample table lists about 560,000 distinct CDR3 sequences, 16% of them with a count of one. Around a sixth of the sample is in the top ten clones. The sample was blood. Receptor source: a young woman with Graves' hyperthyroidism.

This clonotype was seen ten or more times. The rearrangement uses TRBV12-3 or TRBV12-4 and TRBJ2-3; D is perhaps TRBD1 or TRBD2 (5 bases each). The length of the CDR3 is 13 residues. V was clipped by 5 bases and J by 7 bases, with 13 bases between them. CDR3 protein: CASSGGRVHTQYF. CDR3 nucleotides: TGTGCCAGCAGTGGGGGTAGGGTGCATACGCAGTATTTT.

This clonotype was picked up many times. V and J are TRBV27 and TRBJ1-5, with D possibly TRBD1 on 6 matching bases. Germline V CDR1 and CDR2: MNHEY, SMNVEV (reference sequence). There are 13 residues in the CDR3. Trimming cost V 5 bases and J 5 bases, with 10 bases left between them. The CDR3 coding sequence is TGTGCCAGCAGTGTCACAGGGTATCAGCCCCAGCATTTT. It specifies CASSVTGYQPQHF.

This clonotype was counted between two and nine times. V is TRBV24-1 and J is TRBJ1-2; no reliable D call. V was shortened by 6 bases and J by 4 bases, with 8 bases between the two germline ends. The CDR3 has 12 amino acids. The germline gives CDR1 KGHDR, CDR2 SFDVKD. CDR3 nucleotide sequence: TGTGCCACCAGTACAGATAGCTATGGCTACACCTTC. This encodes CATSTDSYGYTF.

This clonotype came up many times. The chain recombines TRBV6-1 with TRBJ1-2; the match to TRBD1 covers 9 bases. The CDR3 extends over 14 amino acids. Germline loops: CDR1 MNHNS, CDR2 SASEGT. V was clipped by 3 bases and J by 3 bases; unmatched bases: 2. CDR3 residues: CASSEDRGDYGYTF. The CDR3 DNA follows: TGTGCCAGCAGTGAGGACAGGGGAGACTATGGCTACACCTTC.

Regarding this clonotype: A much more abundant neighbour one base away suggests this may be a read error. This chain connects TRBV7-2 to TRBJ2-7, with TRBD1 matching 8 bases. The germline CDR1 and CDR2 sequences are SGHTA and FQGNSA. This CDR3 is built from 16 residues. CDR3 in DNA: TGTGCCAGCAGCAACCGGACAGGGCCCTTTACCTACGAGCAGCACTTC. Encoded protein: CASSNRTGPFTYEQHF.

The chain couples TRBV5-1 to TRBJ2-2, with a possible D match to TRBD2 (5 bases). With 4 bases removed from V and 5 bases from J, the gap between germline ends came to 15 bases. The germline CDR1 and CDR2 sequences are SGHRS and YFSETQ. The CDR3 is made up of 15 amino acids. The DNA of the CDR3 is TGCGCCAGCAGCGCGGACGGTCGCGGGACCGGGGAGCTGTTTTTT. Protein sequence: CASSADGRGTGELFF.

This clonotype has a count of ten or more. V usage is TRBV28 and J usage is TRBJ2-1, with 8 nucleotides matching TRBD2. CDR1 MDHEN and CDR2 SYDVKM come from the germline V gene. The CDR3 runs 15 residues. With 4 bases clipped from V and 8 bases from J, the junction kept 10 bases outside the gene matches. CDR3 in DNA: TGTGCCAGCAGTTCGGGAGGGCCAATGATCTATGAGCAGTTCTTC. It encodes CASSSGGPMIYEQFF.

This sequence joins TRBV7-3 and TRBJ2-2; D possibly corresponds to TRBD2 (6 bases). The CDR3 is 16 residues long. Looked up from germline, CDR1 is SGHTA and CDR2 is FQGTGA. V lost 1 base to trimming and J lost 6 bases, with 15 bases between them. The CDR3 protein is CASSLKPPGGAGELFF. Here the CDR3 DNA reads TGTGCCAGCAGCTTAAAACCCCCCGGCGGGGCCGGGGAGCTGTTTTTT. Supplemented by reference TRBV7-3 and TRBJ2-2, the full variable domain reads GAGVSQTPSNKVTEKGKYVELRCDPISGHTALYWYRQSLGQGPEFLIYFQGTGAADDSGLPNDRFFAVRPEGSVSTLKIQRTERGDSAVYLCASSLKPPGGAGELFFGEGSRLTVL.

Ten or more counts support this clonotype. The chain joins TRBV28 to TRBJ2-3, with a weak D call TRBD1 (6 bases). CDR3 length: 13 residues. Per the germline V gene, CDR1 is MDHEN and CDR2 is SYDVKM. Trimming took 6 bases from V and 3 from J, leaving 10 bases between them. The CDR3, as DNA: TGTGCCAGCAGGCAGACAGGAACAGATACGCAGTATTTT. Translation gives CASRQTGTDTQYF.

The chain has TRBV18 and TRBJ1-4; D remains ambiguous. CDR1 KGHSH and CDR2 LQKENI come from the germline V gene. Trimming removed 3 bases from V and 0 bases from J, with 11 bases in between. The CDR3 has 16 amino acids. This CDR3 reads CASSPRVYATNEKLFF. The CDR3 coding sequence is TGTGCCAGCTCACCGAGGGTATACGCAACTAATGAAAAACTGTTTTTT.

This clonotype was recorded at least ten times. J is TRBJ2-5 and V is TRBV7-9; 12 bases agree with TRBD2. The CDR3 length is 21 residues. V trimming: 0 bases; J trimming: 4 bases; junction bases outside the gene matches: 18. CDR1 and CDR2 (germline): SEHNR, FQNEAQ (reference sequence). CDR3 sequence (DNA): TGTGCCAGCAGCTTAGCCCGACTAGCGGGAGAGGGTGGTTTGGCAAGAGAGACCCAGTACTTC. Translating it yields CASSLARLAGEGGLARETQYF.

The chain links TRBV29-1 to TRBJ1-2; no definite D call. Per germline, CDR1 SQVTM and CDR2 ANQGSEA. Deletions cut 5 bases from V and 8 bases from J, with 9 bases between. The CDR3 has 10 amino acids. The DNA of the CDR3 is TGCAGCGTTTATGGCGGAGGCTACACCTTC. Protein sequence: CSVYGGGYTF.

Here the CDR3 DNA reads TGTGCCAGCAGTCCCGGGACTAGCGGGGCCGCAGATACGCAGTATTTT. It encodes CASSPGTSGAADTQYF. The chain links TRBV12-3 or TRBV12-4 to TRBJ2-3, with 13 bases fitting TRBD2. The CDR3 consists of 16 residues. V dropped 5 bases and J dropped 4; count of bases not matched to a gene: 6.

This clonotype was counted between two and nine times. The chain employs TRBV13 and TRBJ1-6, with 8 positions matching TRBD1. Trimming cost V 6 bases and J 7 bases; bases outside gene matches: 5. Germline V gene data show CDR1 as PRHDT and CDR2 as FYEKMQ (reference sequence). This CDR3 is built from 14 residues. This chain's CDR3 is CASRTGQGNSPLHF. The CDR3 DNA reads TGTGCCAGCAGGACCGGACAGGGCAATTCACCCCTCCACTTT.

This clonotype was detected ten times or more. The chain joins TRBV3-1 to TRBJ2-3; D could derive from TRBD1 or TRBD2 (5 bases each). This CDR3 is built from 15 residues. V dropped 1 base and J dropped 2 bases, with 10 bases sitting between them. Per germline, CDR1 LGHDT and CDR2 YNNKEL (reference sequence). CDR3 residues: CASSQGLGDTDTQYF. For the CDR3, the DNA is TGTGCCAGCAGCCAAGGTCTGGGGGACACAGATACGCAGTATTTT.

A few counts support this clonotype. This chain joins TRBV18 and TRBJ1-5; D is unresolved. This CDR3 spans 14 amino acids. CDR1 is KGHSH and CDR2 is LQKENI in the germline V gene. V lost 2 bases and J lost 5, with 10 bases in between. The CDR3 DNA reads as TGTGCCAGCTCACCATTTGGGCCATATCAGCCCCAGCATTTT. This sequence encodes CASSPFGPYQPQHF.